The 2 T cell receptor beta chains given below trace back to one sample, sequenced in a study of cytomegalovirus exposure and HLA in healthy donors. PCR employed 60 Vbeta and 13 Jbeta primers. The repertoire was sequenced with immunoSEQ multiplex PCR; TCRdb's copy has only in-frame clones and lacks some. The sample yields 150,000 to 200,000 clones, approximately 88% seen once. Sequencing input: PBMCs. Receptor source: a boy between 10 and 17 years old in good health and CMV-seronegative.

This chain uses TRBV14 with TRBJ2-3, with 11 bases fitting TRBD2. There are 18 residues in the CDR3. The V gene end was trimmed by 3 bases and the J gene end by 8 bases; junction bases not matched to a gene: 16. Germline V gives CDR1 SGHDN, CDR2 FVKESK. CDR3 residues: CASSHESGLAGLLGTQYF. The CDR3 nucleotides are TGTGCCAGCAGCCACGAGAGCGGACTAGCGGGTTTATTAGGTACGCAGTATTTT.

V gene TRBV30 combines with J gene TRBJ1-4; 9 bases map to TRBD1. Germline trimming cut 4 bases from V and 6 bases from J; bases unmatched to any gene: 9. This CDR3 spans 15 amino acids. Germline V lookup: CDR1 GTSNPN, CDR2 SVGIG (reference sequence). CDR3: CAWNRDRAKDEKLFF. For the CDR3, the DNA is TGTGCCTGGAACCGGGACAGGGCTAAGGATGAAAAACTGTTTTTT.